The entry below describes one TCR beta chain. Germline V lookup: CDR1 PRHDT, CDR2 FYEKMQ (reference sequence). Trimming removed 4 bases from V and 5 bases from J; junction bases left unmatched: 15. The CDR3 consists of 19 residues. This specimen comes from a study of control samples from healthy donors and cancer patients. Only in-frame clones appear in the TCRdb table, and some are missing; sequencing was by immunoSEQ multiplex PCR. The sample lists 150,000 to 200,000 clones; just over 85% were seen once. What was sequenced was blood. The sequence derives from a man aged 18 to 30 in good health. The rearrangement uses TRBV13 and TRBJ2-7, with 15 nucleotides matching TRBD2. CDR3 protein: CASSSIPGTSGGQCDEQYF. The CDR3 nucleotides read TGTGCCAGCAGCTCTATACCAGGGACTAGCGGGGGGCAATGTGACGAGCAGTACTTC.